The 24 T cell receptor beta chains below all came from one sample that was sequenced in a study of blood T cell repertoires in COVID-19. Sequencing was performed with immunoSEQ multiplex PCR; in TCRdb, only in-frame clones are kept and a portion is missing. The sample contains under 200,000 clones, around 83% of which appear only once. Sequencing used peripheral blood. These TCRs come from an elderly woman in a cohort sampled during active or convalescent COVID-19.

This clone was counted between two and nine times. The rearrangement uses TRBV6-6 and TRBJ2-7, with 14 positions matching TRBD2. Per germline, CDR1 MNHNY and CDR2 SVGAGI (reference sequence). V was clipped by 6 bases and J by 3 bases; unmatched bases: 4. CDR3 length: 15 residues. The CDR3 bases are TGTGCCAGCAGACCGGGACTAGCGGGAGTCTACGAGCAGTACGTC. As protein: CASRPGLAGVYEQYV.

This chain joins TRBV6-2 or TRBV6-3 and TRBJ2-1; D is perhaps TRBD2 (6 bases). The CDR3 covers 17 residues. CDR1 is MNHEY, CDR2 SVGEGT, per germline. Trimming took off 5 bases at V and 3 bases at J, with 20 bases between the two ends. CDR3 in DNA: TGTGCCAGCAGTCAAACCCGTTGGCGGGGATACTACAATGAGCAGTTCTTC. It yields the protein CASSQTRWRGYYNEQFF.

CDR3: CASSQFYPGQGISRNEKLFF. DNA for the CDR3: TGTGCCAGCAGCCAATTTTACCCGGGACAGGGGATCTCTAGAAATGAAAAACTGTTTTTT. The chain uses TRBV3-1 (or the pseudogene TRBV3-2) and TRBJ1-4; 10 bases line up with TRBD1. J lost 5 bases, V lost 2 bases, and 17 bases had no gene match. Germline loops: CDR1 LGHDT, CDR2 YNNKEL (reference sequence). This CDR3 comprises 20 residues.

This clone has only one observation. The chain joins TRBV11-3 to TRBJ1-6; 8 nucleotides agree with TRBD1. This CDR3 spans 17 amino acids. The germline CDR1 and CDR2 sequences are SGHNT and YENEEA. V shed 2 bases, J shed 1 base, and the junction held 4 bases outside the gene matches. CDR3 in amino acids: CASSLRTGSSYNSPLHF. The CDR3 coding sequence is TGTGCCAGCAGCTTACGGACAGGGTCGTCCTATAATTCACCCCTCCACTTT. Full variable domain (remainder filled in from reference TRBV11-3 and TRBJ1-6): EAGVVQSPRYKIIEKKQPVAFWCNPISGHNTLYWYLQNLGQGPELLIRYENEEAVDDSQLPKDRFSAERLKGVDSTLKIQPAELGDSAVYLCASSLRTGSSYNSPLHFGNGTRLTVT.

The chain couples TRBV28 to TRBJ1-3; D unclear. CDR1 MDHEN and CDR2 SYDVKM come from the germline V gene. CDR3 length: 11 residues. The V end lost 11 bases, the J end lost 2 bases, and 7 bases lay between the germline ends. CDR3 in DNA: TGTGCCGGCGAGGCTGGAAACACCATATATTTT. The encoded protein is CAGEAGNTIYF.

Points on this clone: At the DNA level, this CDR3 is encoded by other sequences in the same sample as well. The rearrangement uses TRBV7-9 and TRBJ1-5; D is possibly TRBD1 (5 bases). The germline gives CDR1 SEHNR, CDR2 FQNEAQ (reference sequence). This CDR3 is 13 amino acids long. V lost 1 base and J 6 bases, leaving 7 bases between the germline ends. CDR3 protein: CASSLDGGQPQHF. The CDR3 bases are TGTGCCAGCAGCTTAGACGGGGGTCAGCCCCAGCATTTT.

The chain couples TRBV6-2 or TRBV6-3 to TRBJ2-7; possible D gene TRBD2, 5 bases. The CDR3 is made up of 16 amino acids. The V gene lost 0 bases and the J gene lost 5 bases, with 17 bases spanning the gap. Germline CDR1 MNHEY, CDR2 SVGEGT. The CDR3 loop reads CASSYSRVLDGDEQYV. CDR3 sequence (DNA): TGTGCCAGCAGTTACTCTAGGGTCCTCGACGGGGACGAGCAGTACGTC.

The V gene is TRBV25-1, the J gene TRBJ1-2; D is undetermined. CDR1 is MGHDK, CDR2 SYGVNS, per germline. The CDR3 covers 13 residues. With 4 bases removed from V and 4 bases from J, the gap between germline ends came to 10 bases. The CDR3 DNA reads as TGTGCCAGCAGTGCTAACAGCCTCTATGGCTACACCTTC. This sequence encodes CASSANSLYGYTF.

This clone has just a few counts. This chain uses TRBV6-5 with TRBJ2-1; perhaps TRBD1 as D (6 bases). CDR1 is MNHEY and CDR2 is SVGAGI in the germline V gene. Trimming took 8 bases from V and 0 from J, leaving 14 bases between them. The CDR3 is 15 amino acids. Written as DNA, the CDR3 is TGTGCCAGCCGCCGACAGGTTAGCTCCTACAATGAGCAGTTCTTC. Protein sequence: CASRRQVSSYNEQFF.

V gene TRBV21-1 combines with J gene TRBJ2-7; TRBD1, as called in the table, went unchecked against the DNA. TRBV21-1 is termed a pseudogene. The CDR3 extends over 16 amino acids. The CDR3 loop is CASSKGGTGRSYEQYF. The CDR3 nucleotides are TGTGCCAGCAGCAAAGGGGGGACAGGGCGCTCCTACGAGCAGTACTTC.

The chain recombines TRBV7-8 with TRBJ1-5; no clear D. The germline gives CDR1 SGHVS, CDR2 FQNEAQ. Trimming removed 0 bases from V and 7 bases from J, with 16 bases in between. The CDR3 loop spans 16 amino acids. CDR3 region: CASSLAGSGVGQPQHF. The CDR3 DNA sequence: TGTGCCAGCAGCTTAGCGGGTTCCGGGGTCGGGCAGCCCCAGCATTTT. The whole variable domain, remainder taken from reference TRBV7-8 and TRBJ1-5, is GAGVSQSPRYKVAKRGQDVALRCDPISGHVSLFWYQQALGQGPEFLTYFQNEAQLDKSGLPSDRFFAERPEGSVSTLKIQRTQQEDSAVYLCASSLAGSGVGQPQHFGDGTRLSIL.

This clone was counted once. The chain recombines TRBV4-2 with TRBJ2-1, with a tentative D call TRBD2 (6 bases). Germline V gives CDR1 LGHNA, CDR2 YNFKEQ. The CDR3 totals 14 residues. Trimming took off 1 base at V and 3 bases at J, with 7 bases between the two ends. The CDR3 sequence is CASSQVADYNEQFF. CDR3 in DNA: TGTGCCAGCAGCCAAGTAGCGGACTACAATGAGCAGTTCTTC.

This chain's CDR3 is CASYDFRGLTEAFF. The CDR3 nucleotides read TGTGCCAGCTACGATTTCAGGGGTTTGACTGAAGCTTTCTTT. The chain has TRBV5-5 and TRBJ1-1; possible D gene TRBD1, 6 bases. CDR1 and CDR2 from the germline V gene are SGHKS and YYEKEE (reference sequence). This CDR3 has 14 residues. The V end was cut by 7 bases, the J end by 5 bases, with 18 bases between. Complete variable domain (other parts from reference TRBV5-5 and TRBJ1-1): DAGVTQSPTHLIKTRGQQVTLRCSPISGHKSVSWYQQVLGQGPQFIFQYYEKEERGRGNFPDRFSARQFPNYSSELNVNALLLGDSALYLCASYDFRGLTEAFFGQGTRLTVV.

The chain links TRBV15 to TRBJ1-2, with 7 bases fitting TRBD1. Germline trimming cut 0 bases from V and 3 bases from J; bases unmatched to any gene: 10. CDR3 length: 17 amino acids. Germline CDR1 LNHNV, CDR2 YYDKDF (reference sequence). The CDR3 loop is CATSRDLGRDSHYGYTF. CDR3 nucleotides: TGTGCCACCAGCAGAGATCTGGGCCGGGACAGCCACTATGGCTACACCTTC.

This sequence joins TRBV23-1 and TRBJ2-7; TRBD1 aligns across 7 bases. TRBV23-1 is designated an ORF whose function remains uncertain. V shed 0 bases and J 3 bases; nucleotides not matched to a gene: 5. The CDR3 loop spans 15 amino acids. CDR3 bases: TGCGCCAGCAGTCAATCTTCACAGGGGAGCTACGAGCAGTACGTC. Translating gives CASSQSSQGSYEQYV.

The chain recombines TRBV6-6 with TRBJ1-2; 10 bases agree with TRBD1. Trimming cost V 7 bases and J 11 bases; bases outside gene matches: 7. Germline V gene sequence: CDR1 MNHNY, CDR2 SVGAGI (reference sequence). This CDR3 spans 12 amino acids. CDR3 residues: CASTAMGQGYTF. The CDR3, as DNA: TGTGCCAGCACCGCTATGGGACAGGGGTACACCTTC.

The J gene is TRBJ2-7, the V gene TRBV5-1; TRBD2 might be the D (5 bases). The V gene lost 0 bases and the J gene lost 5 bases, with 9 bases spanning the gap. This CDR3 contains 13 residues. Germline lookup yields CDR1 SGHRS and CDR2 YFSETQ. The CDR3 coding sequence is TGCGCCAGCAGCTTGGACGGGGTCCACGAGCAGTACGTC. Protein product: CASSLDGVHEQYV.

This clone was counted between two and nine times. The J gene is TRBJ2-2, the V gene TRBV9; the D gene is possibly TRBD2 (6 bases). V lost 3 bases and J lost 7, with 19 bases in between. There are 16 residues in the CDR3. Germline V gives CDR1 SGDLS, CDR2 YYNGEE. This chain's CDR3 is CASSGASGLGGGELFF. The DNA for the CDR3 is TGTGCCAGCAGCGGGGCTTCAGGGCTCGGGGGCGGGGAGCTGTTTTTT.

This rearrangement joins TRBV9 to TRBJ2-2, with no clear D. Trimming left V 1 base short and J 5 bases short, with 6 bases between. The germline gives CDR1 SGDLS, CDR2 YYNGEE. The CDR3 spans 13 residues. The CDR3 here is CASSVTQTGELFF. CDR3 DNA: TGTGCCAGCAGCGTAACCCAGACCGGGGAGCTGTTTTTT.

The chain combines TRBV6-4 with TRBJ2-2; 9 bases are a match to TRBD1. V lost 6 bases and J lost 0; bases outside the gene matches: 11. The CDR3 runs 18 residues. Germline assignment: CDR1 MRHNA and CDR2 SNTAGT. CDR3 sequence reads: CASRERGGQGTNTGELFF. The DNA of the CDR3 is TGTGCCAGCAGAGAGAGGGGGGGACAGGGAACGAACACCGGGGAGCTGTTTTTT.

This rearrangement joins TRBV18 to TRBJ2-5, with D hard to call. Trimming removed 1 base from V and 5 bases from J, with 8 bases in between. Germline-derived CDR1 and CDR2 are KGHSH and LQKENI. The CDR3 sequence is 13 residues long. CDR3: CASSPLPRETQYF. The CDR3 coding sequence is TGTGCCAGCTCACCACTCCCCAGGGAGACCCAGTACTTC.

This chain links TRBV11-3 with TRBJ1-6; D may be TRBD1 (5 bases). The CDR3 totals 15 residues. The germline gives CDR1 SGHNT, CDR2 YENEEA. Trimming removed 6 bases from V and 0 bases from J, with 9 bases in between. CDR3 loop: CASSLGLSYNSPLHF. The CDR3 nucleotides read TGTGCCAGCAGTCTGGGGCTCTCCTATAATTCACCCCTCCACTTT.

The CDR3 sequence: CASSLDSHSYNEQFF. For the CDR3, the DNA is TGTGCCAGCAGCTTGGACAGTCACTCCTACAATGAGCAGTTCTTC. This chain uses TRBV5-4 with TRBJ2-1; D call uncertain. With 0 bases removed from V and 0 bases from J, the gap between germline ends came to 7 bases. The CDR3 has 15 residues. Germline lookup yields CDR1 SGHNT and CDR2 YYREEE (reference sequence). Supplemented by reference TRBV5-4 and TRBJ2-1, the full variable domain reads ETGVTQSPTHLIKTRGQQVTLRCSSQSGHNTVSWYQQALGQGPQFIFQYYREEENGRGNFPPRFSGLQFPNYSSELNVNALELDDSALYLCASSLDSHSYNEQFFGPGTRLTVL.

The chain has TRBV24-1 and TRBJ2-7, with TRBD2 matching over 10 bases. Germline lookup yields CDR1 KGHDR and CDR2 SFDVKD. The CDR3 totals 15 residues. Germline trimming cut 4 bases from V and 3 bases from J; bases unmatched to any gene: 5. CDR3 bases: TGTGCCACCAGTGAAACTAGCGGGGCCAGCTACGAGCAGTACTTC. Its translation: CATSETSGASYEQYF.